The 10 T cell receptor beta chains given below trace back to one sample, sequenced in a study of blood T cell repertoires in COVID-19. Method: immunoSEQ multiplex PCR; TCRdb's copy keeps in-frame clones and lacks some. This sample carries around 250,000 clones, over 70% of them seen once, and the ten largest clones take around 7.9%. The sample taken for sequencing was peripheral blood. These receptors were taken from a man aged 40-49 years with active or convalescent COVID-19.

The chain couples TRBV13 to TRBJ2-2; D possibly corresponds to TRBD2 (6 bases). V was cut by 3 bases and J by 1 base, with 21 bases left in between. The CDR3 has 19 residues. The germline gives CDR1 PRHDT, CDR2 FYEKMQ (reference sequence). CDR3 region: CASSLGLLADWGNTGELFF. CDR3 DNA: TGTGCCAGCAGCTTGGGACTTTTAGCCGATTGGGGGAACACCGGGGAGCTGTTTTTT. Using reference TRBV13 and TRBJ2-2 for the parts outside the CDR3, the full variable domain is AAGVIQSPRHLIKEKRETATLKCYPIPRHDTVYWYQQGPGQDPQFLISFYEKMQSDKGSIPDRFSAQQFSDYHSELNMSSLELGDSALYFCASSLGLLADWGNTGELFFGEGSRLTVL.

In its sample, this clone was seen once. The gene calls are TRBV10-3 and TRBJ2-1; a possible D gene is TRBD2 (5 bases). The V gene lost 6 bases and the J gene lost 9 bases, with 15 bases spanning the gap. CDR3 length: 13 residues. CDR1 and CDR2 (germline): ENHRY, SYGVKD. The CDR3 region is CAISPGSEGEQFF. In nucleotides, the CDR3 is TGTGCCATCAGCCCAGGTTCTGAGGGTGAGCAGTTCTTC.

The V call is TRBV18, the J call TRBJ2-2; the D gene is possibly TRBD2 (5 bases). This CDR3 spans 19 amino acids. CDR1 is KGHSH and CDR2 is LQKENI in the germline V gene. Trimming removed 3 bases at V and 0 bases at J, with 20 bases between. The CDR3 DNA is TGTGCCAGCTCACCTGCCCGAGGTAGCGCCCCGACGAACACCGGGGAGCTGTTTTTT. It encodes CASSPARGSAPTNTGELFF.

The genes are TRBV4-1 and TRBJ2-1; D may be TRBD2 (6 bases). This CDR3 is built from 13 residues. In germline, CDR1 is MGHRA, CDR2 YSYEKL. V shed 8 bases and J shed 9 bases, with 17 bases lying between them. CDR3 DNA: TGCGCCAGCGGCTTGCTTTGGAGGGGTGAGCAGTTCTTC. Its protein is CASGLLWRGEQFF.

The rearrangement links TRBV3-1 (or the pseudogene TRBV3-2) to TRBJ1-1; 7 bases fit TRBD1. The CDR3 covers 14 residues. The J segment lost 0 bases and the V segment lost 4 bases, leaving 2 bases of the junction unmatched. Germline values: CDR1 LGHDT, CDR2 YNNKEL (reference sequence). CDR3 bases: TGTGCCAGCAGCCCAGGGGGAATGAACACTGAAGCTTTCTTT. This gives the protein CASSPGGMNTEAFF.

This sequence joins TRBV25-1 and TRBJ2-5, with a tentative D call TRBD1 (6 bases). The germline gives CDR1 MGHDK, CDR2 SYGVNS. The length of the CDR3 is 15 residues. Trimming cost V 3 bases and J 5 bases, with 16 bases left between them. In DNA form, the CDR3 reads TGTGCCAGCAGTGATTCAGGGGCCGCGGTGGAGACCCAGTACTTC. Amino acid sequence: CASSDSGAAVETQYF.

This clone has ten or more counts. The chain has TRBV30 and TRBJ1-2, with D perhaps TRBD1 (6 bases). This CDR3 region has 15 residues. Trimming took 0 bases from V and 5 from J, leaving 16 bases between them. Germline values: CDR1 GTSNPN, CDR2 SVGIG (reference sequence). The CDR3 coding sequence is TGTGCCTGGAGTGTCTCATCTGGGGGCGGGTATGGCTACACCTTC. Translating gives CAWSVSSGGGYGYTF.

The chain couples TRBV19 to TRBJ2-3; 8 bases align to TRBD2. The CDR3 covers 16 residues. From germline, CDR1 is LNHDA and CDR2 SQIVND (reference sequence). V was pared by 5 bases and J by 4 bases, with 11 bases of the junction left unmatched. The CDR3 loop reads CASSPSGLGRADTQYF. CDR3 sequence (DNA): TGTGCCAGTAGTCCCTCGGGACTAGGGAGGGCAGATACGCAGTATTTT.

The chain has TRBV27 and TRBJ2-7; weak D call: TRBD1 (6 bases). V was clipped by 5 bases and J by 5 bases, with 10 bases between them. CDR3 size: 12 residues. Germline V gives CDR1 MNHEY, CDR2 SMNVEV (reference sequence). The CDR3 region is CASSRQENEQYF. The CDR3 DNA sequence: TGTGCCAGCAGTAGACAGGAGAACGAGCAGTACTTC.

A word on this clone: Other DNA sequences in the same sample also yield this CDR3. This chain connects TRBV18 to TRBJ2-7; 7 bases map to TRBD1. Germline V gene sequence: CDR1 KGHSH, CDR2 LQKENI. This CDR3 is 14 amino acids long. Unmatched junction bases numbered 4, after V lost 3 bases and J lost 2 bases. CDR3: CASSPPGQTYEQYF. CDR3 DNA: TGTGCCAGCTCACCCCCGGGACAGACCTACGAGCAGTACTTC.